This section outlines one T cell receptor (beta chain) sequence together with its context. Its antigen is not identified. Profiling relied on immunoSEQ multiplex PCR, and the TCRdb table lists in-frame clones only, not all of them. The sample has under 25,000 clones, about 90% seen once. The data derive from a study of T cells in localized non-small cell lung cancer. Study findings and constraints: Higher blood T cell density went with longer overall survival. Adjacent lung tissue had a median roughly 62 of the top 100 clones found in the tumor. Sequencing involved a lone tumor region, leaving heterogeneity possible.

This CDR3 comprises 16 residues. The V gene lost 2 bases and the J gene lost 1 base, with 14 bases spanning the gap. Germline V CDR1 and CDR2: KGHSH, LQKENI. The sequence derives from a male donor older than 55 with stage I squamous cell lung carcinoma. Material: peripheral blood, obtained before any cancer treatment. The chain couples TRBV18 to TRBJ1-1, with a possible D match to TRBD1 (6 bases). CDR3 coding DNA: TGTGCCAGCTCACCAAATCTGGGACAAACGAACACTGAAGCTTTCTTT. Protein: CASSPNLGQTNTEAFF.